Listed below are T cell receptor beta chains from one sample, sequenced in a study of blood T cell repertoires in COVID-19. Some clones are missing from TCRdb's copy, which holds only in-frame ones; the method was immunoSEQ multiplex PCR. Of under 350,000 clones in the sample, about 92% are singletons; the top ten hold about 2.4%. The sample taken for sequencing was PBMCs or T cells enriched from blood (not recorded which). The receptor source for this set is a man between 60 and 75 years old who had recovered from COVID-19. Each CDR3 is given with its conserved first and last residue. D genes are given only for firm matches. Clone size is not always given. Where it is, it says once, few, many or a class for expanded clones.

>TRBV6-1|TRBJ1-1|16|.|.
CASSGTSVGWGTEAFF
TGTGCCAGCAGTGGGACATCGGTCGGGTGGGGCACTGAAGCTTTCTTT
>TRBV7-2|TRBJ2-2|15|.|.
CASSLALGATGELFF
TGTGCCAGCAGCTTAGCACTAGGAGCGACCGGGGAGCTGTTTTTT
>TRBV6-5|TRBJ2-7|13|.|.
CASSTDTHAEQYF
TGTGCCAGCAGTACGGACACCCACGCCGAGCAGTACTTC
>TRBV2|TRBJ2-1|12|once|.
CAGGTSYNEQFF
TGTGCCGGCGGGACTTCCTACAATGAGCAGTTCTTC
>TRBV7-2|TRBJ2-7|14|.|TRBD1
CASSLRQGPYEQYF
TGTGCCAGCAGCTTAAGACAGGGCCCCTACGAGCAGTACTTC
>TRBV13|TRBJ1-6|16|.|TRBD1
CASRQAGTGAFSPLHF
TGTGCCAGCAGGCAAGCCGGGACAGGGGCTTTTTCACCCCTCCACTTT
>TRBV2|TRBJ2-1|15|.|TRBD2
CASTGLAGIHHEQFF
TGTGCCAGCACCGGACTAGCGGGGATCCACCATGAGCAGTTCTTC
>TRBV27|TRBJ1-1|16|once|.
CASSTWGERVNTEAFF
TGTGCCAGCAGCACTTGGGGGGAAAGGGTGAACACTGAAGCTTTCTTT
>TRBV3-1/TRBV3-2|TRBJ2-4|13|.|.
CASSPGGTNIQYF
TGTGCCAGCAGCCCAGGGGGGACTAACATTCAGTACTTC
>TRBV5-1|TRBJ1-1|17|once|.
CASSWGDDRTLNTEAFF
TGCGCCAGCAGCTGGGGCGATGACAGAACCTTGAACACTGAAGCTTTCTTT
>TRBV5-1|TRBJ2-3|15|.|TRBD1
CASTSTGQGTDTQYF
TGCGCCAGCACCTCCACGGGACAGGGGACAGATACGCAGTATTTT
>TRBV5-8|TRBJ1-2|13|once|TRBD1
CASSSTGFKGYTF
TGTGCCAGCAGCTCGACAGGGTTCAAGGGCTACACCTTC
>TRBV29-1|TRBJ1-3|12|.|.
CSVPGVGNTIYF
TGCAGCGTACCGGGGGTAGGAAACACCATATATTTT
>TRBV11-3|TRBJ2-1|15|.|TRBD2
CASSLVAGAYNEQFF
TGTGCCAGCAGCTTAGTGGCGGGAGCCTACAATGAGCAGTTCTTC
>TRBV4-1|TRBJ1-4|15|.|TRBD1
CASSPTGTDYEKLFF
TGCGCCAGCAGCCCAACCGGGACAGACTATGAAAAACTGTTTTTT
>TRBV7-2|TRBJ2-1|17|.|.
CASSLGWGRGRKDEQFF
TGTGCCAGCAGCTTAGGCTGGGGCAGGGGAAGGAAAGATGAGCAGTTCTTC
>TRBV5-1|TRBJ2-3|13|.|TRBD2
CASSLLAGDTQYF
TGCGCCAGCAGCTTGTTAGCGGGTGATACGCAGTATTTT
>TRBV27|TRBJ2-3|16|.|.
CASTSLGGSSTDTQYF
TGTGCCAGCACCTCTCTCGGCGGCAGTAGCACAGATACGCAGTATTTT
>TRBV2|TRBJ1-4|16|.|.
CASSTTLGALNEKLFF
TGTGCCAGCAGTACCACACTGGGGGCGCTGAATGAAAAACTGTTTTTT
>TRBV5-8|TRBJ1-2|16|.|TRBD1
CASSPRPGTGSYGYTF
TGTGCCAGCAGCCCCCGCCCCGGGACAGGGTCCTATGGCTACACCTTC
>TRBV5-6|TRBJ2-7|16|.|TRBD2
CASSLTSRLAGDEQYF
TGTGCCAGCAGCTTAACCTCCCGACTAGCGGGAGACGAGCAGTACTTC
>TRBV29-1|TRBJ2-1|14|once|TRBD2
CSVTGLAGPNEQFF
TGCAGCGTTACCGGACTAGCGGGACCCAATGAGCAGTTCTTC
>TRBV7-9|TRBJ1-1|14|.|.
CASSKDSTTGEAFF
TGTGCCAGCAGCAAGGACAGTACCACTGGGGAAGCTTTCTTT
>TRBV18|TRBJ2-1|18|.|.
CASSPRSAARSSYNEQFF
TGTGCCAGCTCACCACGATCTGCGGCTCGGAGCTCCTACAATGAGCAGTTCTTC
>TRBV7-3|TRBJ2-2|15|.|.
CASSLTSGRGGELFF
TGTGCCAGCAGCTTAACGAGCGGCCGAGGCGGGGAGCTGTTTTTT
>TRBV11-2|TRBJ1-1|11|.|.
CASSLLSEAFF
TGTGCCAGCAGCTTACTCTCCGAAGCTTTCTTT
>TRBV5-1|TRBJ2-5|14|.|.
CASSLAGAQETQYF
TGCGCCAGCAGCTTGGCGGGAGCCCAAGAGACCCAGTACTTC
>TRBV19|TRBJ2-2|15|.|TRBD2
CASSIGLAGGGELFF
TGTGCCAGTAGTATAGGACTAGCGGGAGGCGGGGAGCTGTTTTTT
>TRBV10-1|TRBJ1-6|10|.|.
CANPLGRLHF
TGCGCCAACCCCCTGGGGCGCCTCCACTTT
>TRBV30|TRBJ1-4|14|.|.
CAWSGVNGPGKLFF
TGTGCCTGGAGTGGGGTGAATGGGCCCGGAAAACTGTTTTTT
>TRBV3-1/TRBV3-2|TRBJ2-5|18|.|TRBD2
CASSHRTSGGHPLETQYF
TGTGCCAGCAGTCATCGGACTAGCGGGGGACATCCATTAGAGACCCAGTACTTC
>TRBV6-2/TRBV6-3|TRBJ1-5|12|.|.
CASSYSARPQHF
TGTGCCAGCAGTTACTCGGCCCGTCCCCAGCATTTT
>TRBV9|TRBJ2-3|17|.|.
CASSVSTPGASLGGQYF
TGTGCCAGCAGCGTAAGCACCCCTGGCGCGTCATTAGGCGGGCAGTATTTT
>TRBV19|TRBJ1-3|13|.|TRBD1
CASRDRDRNTIYF
TGTGCCAGCAGGGACAGGGACAGGAACACCATATATTTT
>TRBV6-6|TRBJ1-5|13|.|.
CASSVRVNQPQHF
TGTGCCAGCAGTGTCAGGGTTAATCAGCCCCAGCATTTT
>TRBV10-2|TRBJ1-2|14|.|.
CASSGGRSIHGYTF
TGCGCCAGCAGTGGAGGGCGTTCGATTCATGGCTACACCTTC